A selection of T cell receptor beta chains follows, all from one sample in a study of graft-versus-host responses after intestinal transplantation. Assay used: immunoSEQ multiplex PCR; TCRdb lists only in-frame clones, some missing. The table records over 45,000 clones, just under 95% of them present only once. The sample was PBMCs, taken 750 to 800 days after a first intestinal transplant, on the day of a second. These TCRs come from a human patient who received an intestinal transplant, so some T cells may come from the graft donor. CDR3s include the opening cysteine and the closing phenylalanine or tryptophan. Each record gives: J gene, V gene, clone size, D gene, CDR3 DNA, CDR3 protein. The D gene is left open where the match is weak. Not every row has a clone size; where given, it reads once, few, many or a size class.

>TRBJ2-7|TRBV6-1|-|-
TGTGCCAGCAACCCAATGTGGATCAGCTCCTACGAGCAGTACTTC
CASNPMWISSYEQYF
>TRBJ2-7|TRBV7-3|-|-
TGTGCCAGCAGCTTATACGGAGACACCTCCTACGAGCAGTACTTC
CASSLYGDTSYEQYF
>TRBJ2-7|TRBV27|-|-
TGTGCCAGCAGTTGGGTGGGGACGGAGGGCTACGAGCAGTACTTC
CASSWVGTEGYEQYF
>TRBJ2-1|TRBV5-6|-|-
TGTGCCAGCAGCTTGGCAGGGGACGAATTCAATGAGCAGTTCTTC
CASSLAGDEFNEQFF
>TRBJ2-5|TRBV7-9|-|TRBD1
TGTGCCAGCAGCCCCTCAGGGACAGGGCTAGAGACCCAGTACTTC
CASSPSGTGLETQYF
>TRBJ2-5|TRBV9|-|-
TGTGCCAGCAGCGTAATAGAGTCCGGGACCCAGTACTTC
CASSVIESGTQYF
>TRBJ1-6|TRBV30|-|-
TGTGCCTGGAGAGCCGGGAGCTCCTATAATTCACCCCTCCACTTT
CAWRAGSSYNSPLHF
>TRBJ2-5|TRBV10-3|-|-
TGTGCCATCAGTGAGTCGGATGGGGGAAGCGGCCAAGAGACCCAGTACTTC
CAISESDGGSGQETQYF
>TRBJ2-7|TRBV5-1|-|-
TGCGCCAGCAGCTTAAGAGGGGGTAACGAGCAGTACTTC
CASSLRGGNEQYF
>TRBJ2-7|TRBV5-1|-|TRBD2
TGCGCCAGCAGCAACGGACTAGACTCCTACGAGCAGTACTTC
CASSNGLDSYEQYF
>TRBJ2-7|TRBV5-1|-|-
TGCGCCAGCAGTCTCCTGGGGGCGACCTACGAGCAGTACTTC
CASSLLGATYEQYF
>TRBJ1-5|TRBV28|-|-
TGTGCCAGCAGAGCATCCCCGATCGAGCCCCAGCATTTT
CASRASPIEPQHF
>TRBJ1-1|TRBV25-1|-|TRBD1
TGTGCCAGCACCTCCGGGACAGTAATGAACACTGAAGCTTTCTTT
CASTSGTVMNTEAFF
>TRBJ2-1|TRBV27|-|TRBD2
TGTGCCAGCAGTATTCTAGCGGGACGTACTTACAATGAGCAGTTCTTC
CASSILAGRTYNEQFF
>TRBJ2-3|TRBV4-2|-|-
TGTGCCAGCAGCCAAGCTCCAGCAGGAGGAGGCACAGATACGCAGTATTTT
CASSQAPAGGGTDTQYF
>TRBJ2-1|TRBV27|once|TRBD2
TGTGCCAGCAGTCCCGCGGGGGGCCATTACAATGAGCAGTTCTTC
CASSPAGGHYNEQFF
>TRBJ2-5|TRBV25-1|-|TRBD1
TGTGCCAGCATGATGGGCACGGGACAGTGGCAGACCCAGTACTTC
CASMMGTGQWQTQYF
>TRBJ2-6|TRBV5-1|-|-
TGCGCCAGCAGCTTGGATTTGAACCCTGGGGCCAACGTCCTGACTTTC
CASSLDLNPGANVLTF
>TRBJ2-7|TRBV6-5|-|TRBD2
TGTGCCAGCAGTCGCAGCGGGGGGTCCTACGAGCAGTACTTC
CASSRSGGSYEQYF
>TRBJ1-2|TRBV18|-|TRBD1
TGTGCCAGCTCACCAAAACAGGGGCCCGTCGGTGGCTACACCTTC
CASSPKQGPVGGYTF
>TRBJ2-1|TRBV9|-|TRBD2
TGTGCCAGCAGCGCCCACGAGGGACTATACAATGAGCAGTTCTTC
CASSAHEGLYNEQFF
>TRBJ2-7|TRBV5-6|-|-
TGTGCCAGCAGCCTGGGGCCCGGGTCTTACTCCTACGAGCAGTACTTC
CASSLGPGSYSYEQYF
>TRBJ1-1|TRBV28|-|TRBD1
TGTGCCAGCAGTCGGACAGGGAGGGTCACTGAAGCTTTCTTT
CASSRTGRVTEAFF
>TRBJ2-5|TRBV7-9|once|-
TGTGCCAGCAGCTTAGCGACAGAAGAGACCCAGTACTTC
CASSLATEETQYF
>TRBJ2-7|TRBV28|-|TRBD1
TGTGCCAGCAGTCAGCCACCGACAGGGTTGACCTACGAGCAGTACTTC
CASSQPPTGLTYEQYF
>TRBJ1-2|TRBV18|once|TRBD1
TGTGCCAGCTCACCCCGGGGGACAGGGGCATTCTATGGCTACACCTTC
CASSPRGTGAFYGYTF
>TRBJ2-1|TRBV30|-|TRBD1
TGTGCCTGGAGCCGATCCGGGACAGGGTACAATGAGCAGTTCTTC
CAWSRSGTGYNEQFF
>TRBJ2-5|TRBV19|-|TRBD2
TGTGCCAGTAGTAGACTAGCGGGAGTACTGCCAGAGACCCAGTACTTC
CASSRLAGVLPETQYF
>TRBJ2-5|TRBV11-2|-|TRBD2
TGTGCCAGCAGCTTATCCGGGAGGGGGGAGACCCAGTACTTC
CASSLSGRGETQYF
>TRBJ2-2|TRBV28|-|-
TGTGCCAGCAGTCACAACTCGAACACCGGGGAGCTGTTTTTT
CASSHNSNTGELFF
>TRBJ1-3|TRBV28|-|-
TGTGCCAGCAGCCTAGGGTCGACTAGAAACACCATATATTTT
CASSLGSTRNTIYF
>TRBJ2-7|TRBV6-5|-|TRBD2
TGTGCCAGCAGCCCAGGACTAGCGGGAGTCTACGAGCAGTACTTC
CASSPGLAGVYEQYF
>TRBJ2-7|TRBV27|-|-
TGTGCCAGCAGTTTACCTCCTAGTTCCGAGCAGTACTTC
CASSLPPSSEQYF
>TRBJ1-5|TRBV27|-|-
TGTGCCAGCAGTTTAGTGGGAGATCAGCCCCAGCATTTT
CASSLVGDQPQHF
>TRBJ2-1|TRBV27|-|TRBD2
TGTGCCAGTGCGTGGGGCGGGAGGGCCGGTGAGCAGTTCTTC
CASAWGGRAGEQFF
>TRBJ2-3|TRBV9|-|-
TGTGCCAGCAGCCGCGCCATCACAGATACGCAGTATTTT
CASSRAITDTQYF